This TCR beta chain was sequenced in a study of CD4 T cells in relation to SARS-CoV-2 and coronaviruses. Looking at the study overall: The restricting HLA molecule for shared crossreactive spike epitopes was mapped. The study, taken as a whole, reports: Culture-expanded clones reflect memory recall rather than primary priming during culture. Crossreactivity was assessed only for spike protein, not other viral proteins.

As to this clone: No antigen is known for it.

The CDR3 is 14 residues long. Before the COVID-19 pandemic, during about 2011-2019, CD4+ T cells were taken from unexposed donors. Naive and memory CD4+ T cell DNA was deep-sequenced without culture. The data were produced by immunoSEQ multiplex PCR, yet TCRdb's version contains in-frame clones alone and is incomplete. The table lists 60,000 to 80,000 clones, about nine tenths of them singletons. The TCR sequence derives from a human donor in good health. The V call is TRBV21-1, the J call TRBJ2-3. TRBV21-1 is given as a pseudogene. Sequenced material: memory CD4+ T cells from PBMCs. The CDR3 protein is CASSKERLDGTQYF. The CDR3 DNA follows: TGTGCCAGCAGCAAGGAAAGACTGGACGGGACGCAGTATTTT.